This T cell receptor (beta chain) was captured by sequencing in a study of regulatory T cells in long-lasting Graves disease. Study results and limitations: Persistent disease was associated with favored TRBV28 usage and with favored use of TRBJ1-2 and TRBJ2-5. Whereas approximately 980 public clonotypes were shared by new patients, persistent patients shared more, at around 2,700.

Sample time point: persistent/refractory GD, antithyroid drugs over 5 years with positive TRAb. The TCR library was prepared using RNA isolated from PBMCs. The diagnosis of Graves' disease used American Thyroid Association guidelines. Points on this clonotype: Its antigen is unidentified.

J gave up 5 bases and V 5 bases, and 6 bases lay outside the gene matches. CDR1 and CDR2 from the germline V gene are GTSNPN and SVGIG (reference sequence). The CDR3 runs 13 residues. For TCR beta, libraries came from iRepertoire HTBI primers and Arm-PCR of CDR3 regions. TCRdb re-called the multiplex PCR reads with MiXCR, one entry per CDR3 protein. The sample lists some 450,000 distinct CDR3 sequences, 20% to 25% occurring once. The clonotype comes from a female donor with Graves disease. The sequencing here drew on peripheral blood mononuclear cells (PBMCs), taken when the disease was refractory, from a patient treated with antithyroid drugs. The chain has TRBV30 and TRBJ1-2; 9 bases line up with TRBD1. CDR3 coding DNA: TGTGCCTGGGGGGGACAGGGCGAGTATGGCTACACCTTC. Encoded protein: CAWGGQGEYGYTF.